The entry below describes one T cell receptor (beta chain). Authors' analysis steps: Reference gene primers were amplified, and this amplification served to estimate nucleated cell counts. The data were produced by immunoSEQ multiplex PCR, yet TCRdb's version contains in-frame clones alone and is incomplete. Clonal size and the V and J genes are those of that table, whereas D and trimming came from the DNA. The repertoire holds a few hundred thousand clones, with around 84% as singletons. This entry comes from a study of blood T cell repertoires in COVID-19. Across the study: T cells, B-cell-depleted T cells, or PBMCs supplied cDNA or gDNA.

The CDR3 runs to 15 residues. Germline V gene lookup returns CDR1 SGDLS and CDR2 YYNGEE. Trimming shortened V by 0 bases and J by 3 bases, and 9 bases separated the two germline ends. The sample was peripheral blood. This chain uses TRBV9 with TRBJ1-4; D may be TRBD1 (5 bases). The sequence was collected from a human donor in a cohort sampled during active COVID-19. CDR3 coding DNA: TGTGCCAGCAGCGTAGAGGACATCCCTAATGAAAAACTGTTTTTT. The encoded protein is CASSVEDIPNEKLFF.